Listed below are T cell receptor beta chains from one sample, sequenced in a study of OX40 agonist ivuxolimab in advanced cancers. Method: immunoSEQ multiplex PCR; TCRdb's copy keeps in-frame clones and lacks some. The sample carries about 81,000 clones, more than 85% recorded once. Source: CD4+ or CD8+ T cells sorted from blood, taken in a trial of the OX40 agonist ivuxolimab. The origin of the receptors is an adult with an advanced solid tumor such as melanoma, head and neck, liver or kidney cancer. CDR3s include the opening cysteine and the closing phenylalanine or tryptophan. The D gene is left open where the match is weak. For some rows the clone size is stated as once, few or many, or as a class when expanded; others skip it.

cdr3_nt	cdr3_aa	clone_size	v_call	j_call	d_call
TGTGCCAGCAGCTCCCGGACAGGGGTGCTATCCTACGAGCAGTACTTC	CASSSRTGVLSYEQYF	-	TRBV7-6	TRBJ2-7	TRBD1
TGTGCCAGCAGCTCGCCCTACGAGCAGTACTTC	CASSSPYEQYF	-	TRBV5-6	TRBJ2-7	-
TGTGCCAGCAGCTTAGTAGGGCGGAACACTGAAGCTTTCTTT	CASSLVGRNTEAFF	few	TRBV7-9	TRBJ1-1	-
TGTGCCAGTAAGTCCATCCGGGACATTTCCTACGAGCAGTACTTC	CASKSIRDISYEQYF	-	TRBV19	TRBJ2-7	-
TGTGCCGGCGGCGGGAGGAACACTGAAGCTTTCTTT	CAGGGRNTEAFF	-	TRBV19	TRBJ1-1	-
TGTGCCAGCAGTGAAGCGGACAGGAGCCTCGAGCAGTACTTC	CASSEADRSLEQYF	-	TRBV28	TRBJ2-7	TRBD1
TGCGCCAGCAGCCAGGCGGTCCACAATGAGCAGTTCTTC	CASSQAVHNEQFF	-	TRBV4-1	TRBJ2-1	-
TGTGCCAGCAGCTTAGAGGGCTACCCTAGCGGGCCCTCCTACAATGAGCAGTTCTTC	CASSLEGYPSGPSYNEQFF	-	TRBV7-2	TRBJ2-1	TRBD2
TGTGCCAGTAGGACAGGGGACACTGAAGCTTTCTTT	CASRTGDTEAFF	-	TRBV19	TRBJ1-1	TRBD1
TGCGCCAGCAGCATCCGGACTAGCGGTCCCTACAATGAGCAGTTCTTC	CASSIRTSGPYNEQFF	-	TRBV5-1	TRBJ2-1	TRBD2
TGTGCCAGCAGCGCAATTACCGGGGCCGACGAGCAGTACTTC	CASSAITGADEQYF	-	TRBV7-2	TRBJ2-7	-
TGTGCCAGCGGGACAGGGACTAGCACAGATACGCAGTATTTT	CASGTGTSTDTQYF	-	TRBV27	TRBJ2-3	TRBD1
TGTGCCAGCAGCTCCGACATCTCCGGCTACACCTTC	CASSSDISGYTF	-	TRBV7-9	TRBJ1-2	-
TGTGCCACCAGTGGGATTACCGGGTCCCAGAGGGGGCAGTTCTTC	CATSGITGSQRGQFF	-	TRBV15	TRBJ2-1	-
TGTGCCAGCAGCTCGGACAGGAGTTATAGCAATCAGCCCCAGCATTTT	CASSSDRSYSNQPQHF	-	TRBV7-9	TRBJ1-5	TRBD1
TGTGCCAGCAGCTCAAATGGACTAGAGATCACAGATACGCAGTATTTT	CASSSNGLEITDTQYF	-	TRBV7-6	TRBJ2-3	TRBD2
TGTGCCAGCAGTGAAATCGGTTCAGGGGCTGAAGCTTTCTTT	CASSEIGSGAEAFF	-	TRBV6-1	TRBJ1-1	-
TGCGCCAGCACCCCGGACACGTATAGCAATCAGCCCCAGCATTTT	CASTPDTYSNQPQHF	-	TRBV23-1	TRBJ1-5	-
TGCGCCAGCAGCTCGACAGGGCCTGAAGCTTTCTTT	CASSSTGPEAFF	once	TRBV5-1	TRBJ1-1	TRBD1
TGTGCCAGCAGGGAGGACGCACTCCTGGGCGAGCAGTACTTC	CASREDALLGEQYF	-	TRBV27	TRBJ2-7	-
TGTGCCAGCAGTGATCTAGCGGGAGCGGGAAACACCGGGGAGCTGTTTTTT	CASSDLAGAGNTGELFF	-	TRBV27	TRBJ2-2	TRBD2
TGTGCCAGCAGCCCGTCACAGGGCGTAGACACTGAAGCTTTCTTT	CASSPSQGVDTEAFF	-	TRBV7-9	TRBJ1-1	-
TGTGCCAGCAGCTTGGAAGGCGGGCAGGGCGGCTATGGCTACACCTTC	CASSLEGGQGGYGYTF	-	TRBV5-4	TRBJ1-2	-
TGCGCCAGCATCAACACCGACACCGGGGAGCTGTTTTTT	CASINTDTGELFF	-	TRBV5-1	TRBJ2-2	-
TGTGCCAGCAGTTGGGGCGGTCGGGGCTACACCTTC	CASSWGGRGYTF	-	TRBV6-5	TRBJ1-2	-
TGCGCCAGCAGCTACGGGAGCACTGAGCAGTTCTTC	CASSYGSTEQFF	-	TRBV5-1	TRBJ2-1	-
TGTGCCAGCAGCTTGGAGGGCAGGGAGACCCAGTACTTC	CASSLEGRETQYF	-	TRBV5-6	TRBJ2-5	-
TGTGCCAGCAGCTTTGACGGGGTAACGGCTTTCTTT	CASSFDGVTAFF	few	TRBV7-9	TRBJ1-1	-
TGTGCCAGTAGTAGTGGCGGCCCCTACAATGAGCAGTTCTTC	CASSSGGPYNEQFF	-	TRBV19	TRBJ2-1	-
TGTGCCAGCAGCTTATTTAGACAGGCGGTAGAAGAGACCCAGTACTTC	CASSLFRQAVEETQYF	-	TRBV7-9	TRBJ2-5	-
TGTGCCAGCACCCCTCGGACAGGGTCCAGTTATGGCTACACCTTC	CASTPRTGSSYGYTF	-	TRBV6-6	TRBJ1-2	TRBD1
TGTGCCAGCAGTACAGGGTCAGGGGGCAATGAGCAGTTCTTC	CASSTGSGGNEQFF	-	TRBV6-1	TRBJ2-1	TRBD1
TGCGCCAGCAGTATGATGGGTGATCACTATGGCTACACCTTC	CASSMMGDHYGYTF	-	TRBV10-2	TRBJ1-2	-
TGTGCCAGCAGTTTCCAAGGGAGGGCCGACGAGCAGTACTTC	CASSFQGRADEQYF	-	TRBV27	TRBJ2-7	TRBD2
TGTGCCAGCAGTTTTCCGGCGGGAGAGCAGTACTTC	CASSFPAGEQYF	-	TRBV6-5	TRBJ2-7	-
TGTGCCAGCAATGTGGGGGCGGCTCAGCCCCAGCATTTT	CASNVGAAQPQHF	-	TRBV28	TRBJ1-5	-
TGTGCCAGCAGCCAGGACGGATACGAGCAGTACTTC	CASSQDGYEQYF	-	TRBV5-5	TRBJ2-7	-
TGCGCCAGCAGCTTATTCGAGCGGGGGGATTACAATGAGCAGTTCTTC	CASSLFERGDYNEQFF	-	TRBV5-1	TRBJ2-1	TRBD2
TGTGCCAGCAGTTCCGTAGGCGAGCAGTACTTC	CASSSVGEQYF	-	TRBV27	TRBJ2-7	-
TGTGCCAGCACCAATACAGGGGGTCGGAATTCACCCCTCCACTTT	CASTNTGGRNSPLHF	once	TRBV6-5	TRBJ1-6	TRBD1
TGTGCCAGTAGTATCGGACAGGGAAGCTCCTACGAGCAGTACTTC	CASSIGQGSSYEQYF	-	TRBV19	TRBJ2-7	TRBD1